The 12 T cell receptor beta chains below all came from one sample that was sequenced in a study of T cells after yellow fever vaccination. MiXCR was run by TCRdb on the 5' RACE reads, yielding one entry per CDR3 protein. The sample carries hundreds of thousands of distinct CDR3 sequences, roughly 12% recorded once. The sequences come from PBMCs, collected on the day of the yellow fever booster vaccination. Every receptor here comes from a man younger than 45 who received the YFV17D yellow fever vaccine.

The chain uses TRBV4-3 and TRBJ2-3; TRBD2 matches 8 bases. Germline CDR1 is LGHNA and CDR2 is YSLEER. V was pared by 0 bases and J by 4 bases, with 9 bases of the junction left unmatched. The CDR3 loop spans 17 amino acids. The CDR3: CASSQDRSGSHPDTQYF. CDR3 nucleotides: TGCGCCAGCAGCCAAGATCGGAGCGGGAGCCACCCAGATACGCAGTATTTT.

The chain links TRBV4-3 to TRBJ1-1, with D perhaps matching TRBD1 (6 bases). The germline CDR1 and CDR2 sequences are LGHNA and YSLEER. V lost 2 bases and J lost 5, with 12 bases in between. The CDR3 loop spans 14 amino acids. In nucleotides, the CDR3 is TGCGCCAGCAGCCAACCAGGGGCGAGGACTGAAGCTTTCTTT. Residues: CASSQPGARTEAFF.

Here the CDR3 reads CSAQTGVEQYF. The CDR3 region has the DNA TGCAGTGCTCAGACAGGGGTTGAGCAGTACTTC. The rearrangement joins TRBV20-1 to TRBJ2-7, with TRBD1 identical over 8 bases. Germline CDR1 is DFQATT and CDR2 is SNEGSKA (reference sequence). CDR3 length equals 11 residues. V shed 5 bases and J 7 bases; nucleotides not matched to a gene: 4.

The sample holds a few counts of this clonotype. The rearrangement links TRBV7-2 to TRBJ2-7; D remains ambiguous. V was shortened by 2 bases and J by 6 bases, with 8 bases between the two germline ends. The CDR3 runs to 12 residues. Germline-derived CDR1 and CDR2 are SGHTA and FQGNSA. The chain's CDR3 is CASSLWISEQYF. The CDR3 DNA is TGTGCCAGCAGCTTATGGATCTCCGAGCAGTACTTC.

This clonotype was observed at least ten times. V and J are TRBV7-9 and TRBJ2-2, with 7 bases matching TRBD1. After removal of 6 bases from V and 2 bases from J, the junction contained 6 bases not matched to a gene. CDR1 and CDR2 from the germline V gene are SEHNR and FQNEAQ (reference sequence). The CDR3 is made up of 15 amino acids. CDR3 coding DNA: TGTGCCAGCAGTCGGGACAGAATTAACACCGGGGAGCTGTTTTTT. This codes for CASSRDRINTGELFF.

V usage is TRBV9 and J usage is TRBJ2-7; TRBD2 matches 7 bases. The CDR3 consists of 14 residues. Looked up from germline, CDR1 is SGDLS and CDR2 is YYNGEE. Trimming removed 0 bases from V and 5 bases from J; junction bases left unmatched: 5. CDR3 in DNA: TGTGCCAGCAGCGTAGCACTAGCGAGTAACGAGCAGTACTTC. Its protein is CASSVALASNEQYF.

The V call is TRBV9, the J call TRBJ2-2, with D unresolved. Germline V gives CDR1 SGDLS, CDR2 YYNGEE. The V gene lost 4 bases and the J gene lost 1 base, with 8 bases spanning the gap. The CDR3 has 14 amino acids. The CDR3 is CASSSPGNTGELFF. CDR3 bases: TGTGCCAGCAGCTCACCGGGGAACACCGGGGAGCTGTTTTTT.

This clonotype was counted between two and nine times. The chain is built from TRBV2 and TRBJ1-2; no definite D call. Per the germline V gene, CDR1 is SNHLY and CDR2 is FYNNEI. The CDR3 loop spans 11 amino acids. The V and J ends lost 6 bases and 5 bases respectively, with 7 bases between them. The CDR3 reads CASRDGYGYTF. CDR3 in DNA: TGTGCCAGCAGGGACGGATATGGCTACACCTTC.

The chain has TRBV20-1 and TRBJ2-2, with D tentatively TRBD2 (5 bases). The CDR3 loop spans 13 amino acids. The V end lost 7 bases, the J end lost 1 base, and 10 bases lay between the germline ends. Germline V lookup: CDR1 DFQATT, CDR2 SNEGSKA (reference sequence). The CDR3 DNA is TGCAGTGGCAAAGGAGGGAACACCGGGGAGCTGTTTTTT. Its translation: CSGKGGNTGELFF.

J is TRBJ2-7 and V is TRBV20-1; maybe TRBD1 (6 bases). Germline lookup yields CDR1 DFQATT and CDR2 SNEGSKA (reference sequence). There are 12 residues in the CDR3. The CDR3 DNA sequence: TGCAGCAGCAAAGAAGGGGGCTACGAGCAGTACTTC. This translates into CSSKEGGYEQYF.

This clonotype turned up a few times. The V call is TRBV12-3 or TRBV12-4, the J call TRBJ2-1; D is perhaps TRBD2 (8 bases). The CDR3 runs 15 residues. Trimming shortened V by 7 bases and J by 10 bases, and 23 bases separated the two germline ends. The CDR3 nucleotides are TGTGCCAGCACCCTAGGATCGGGAGGGGGCTACGAGCAGTTCTTC. Amino acid sequence: CASTLGSGGGYEQFF.

The genes are TRBV12-3 or TRBV12-4 and TRBJ1-4; 9 nucleotides agree with TRBD1. The CDR3 sequence is 14 residues long. V gave up 5 bases and J gave up 10 bases; unmatched junction bases: 8. This CDR3 is CASSLGTGSGKLFF. For the CDR3, the DNA is TGTGCCAGCAGTCTGGGGACAGGGAGTGGAAAACTGTTTTTT.